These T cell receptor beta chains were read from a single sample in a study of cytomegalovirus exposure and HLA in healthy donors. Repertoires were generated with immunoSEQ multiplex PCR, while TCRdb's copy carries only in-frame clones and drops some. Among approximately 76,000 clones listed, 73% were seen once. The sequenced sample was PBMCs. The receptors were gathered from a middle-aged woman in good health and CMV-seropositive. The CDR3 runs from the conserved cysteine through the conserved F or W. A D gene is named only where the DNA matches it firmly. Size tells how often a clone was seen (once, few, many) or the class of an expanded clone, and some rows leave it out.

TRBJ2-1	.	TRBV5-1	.	CASSSGQRNNEQFF	TGCGCCAGCAGCTCAGGACAGAGAAACAATGAGCAGTTCTTC
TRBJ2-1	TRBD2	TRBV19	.	CASSIVLAGEAYNEQFF	TGTGCCAGTAGTATAGTACTAGCGGGAGAGGCGTACAATGAGCAGTTCTTC
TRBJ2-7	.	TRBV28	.	CASSAPGAGGGEQYF	TGTGCCAGCAGTGCTCCGGGAGCAGGGGGAGGCGAGCAGTACTTC
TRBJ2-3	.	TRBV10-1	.	CASSGGQSSTDTQYF	TGCGCCAGCAGTGGAGGACAGTCTAGCACAGATACGCAGTATTTT
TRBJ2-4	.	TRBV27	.	CASSRGTGGNIQYF	TGTGCCAGCAGCCGCGGGACTGGGGGAAACATTCAGTACTTC
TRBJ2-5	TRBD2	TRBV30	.	CAWSRLAGGSQTQYF	TGTGCCTGGTCACGACTAGCGGGGGGGAGTCAGACCCAGTACTTC
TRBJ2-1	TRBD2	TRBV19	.	CASSMTGGGPYNEQFF	TGTGCCAGTAGTATGACCGGGGGGGGCCCCTACAATGAGCAGTTCTTC
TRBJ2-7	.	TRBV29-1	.	CSAASGTGGYEQYF	TGCAGCGCTGCGAGCGGGACAGGAGGCTACGAGCAGTACTTC
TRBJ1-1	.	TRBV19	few	CASSPPRGQTEAFF	TGTGCCAGTAGTCCGCCGCGTGGACAGACTGAAGCTTTCTTT
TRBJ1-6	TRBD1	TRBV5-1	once	CASSLEGTGNSPLHF	TGCGCCAGCAGCTTGGAAGGGACAGGGAATTCACCCCTCCACTTT
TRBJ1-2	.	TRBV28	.	CASRRTAVGGENYGYTF	TGTGCCAGCAGGCGGACGGCCGTAGGAGGGGAGAACTATGGCTACACCTTC
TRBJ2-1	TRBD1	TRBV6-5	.	CASRPTQGAYNEQFF	TGTGCCAGCAGACCAACACAGGGGGCATACAATGAGCAGTTCTTC
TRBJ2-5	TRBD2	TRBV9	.	CASSPSGGAGGTQYF	TGTGCCAGCAGCCCCAGCGGGGGGGCCGGGGGGACCCAGTACTTC
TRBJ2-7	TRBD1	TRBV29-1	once	CSVEDPGQGTALSYEQYF	TGCAGCGTTGAAGATCCGGGACAGGGAACCGCTTTATCCTACGAGCAGTACTTC
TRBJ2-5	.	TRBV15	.	CATSRDPGKQETQYF	TGTGCCACCAGCAGGGATCCGGGAAAGCAAGAGACCCAGTACTTC
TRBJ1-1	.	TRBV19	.	CASSNPPSRGYTEAFF	TGTGCCAGTAGTAACCCGCCCTCTCGGGGGTACACTGAAGCTTTCTTT
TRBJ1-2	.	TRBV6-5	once	CASSLTGKGWNGYTF	TGTGCCAGCAGTTTAACAGGGAAAGGGTGGAATGGCTACACCTTC
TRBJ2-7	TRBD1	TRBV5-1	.	CASSSGTGLDEQYF	TGCGCCAGCAGCTCGGGGACAGGGTTGGACGAGCAGTACTTC
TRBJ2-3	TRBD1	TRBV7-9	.	CASSRTGGRSTDTQYF	TGTGCCAGCAGCCGTACAGGGGGCAGAAGCACAGATACGCAGTATTTT
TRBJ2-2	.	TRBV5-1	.	CASSLSTGMNTGELFF	TGCGCCAGCAGCTTGTCCACAGGGATGAACACCGGGGAGCTGTTTTTT
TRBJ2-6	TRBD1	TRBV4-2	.	CASSQDRGSGANVLTF	TGTGCCAGCAGCCAAGACAGGGGGAGCGGGGCCAACGTCCTGACTTTC
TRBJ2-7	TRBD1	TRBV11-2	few	CASSLPGDRGLVSSYEQYF	TGTGCCAGCAGCTTACCTGGGGACAGGGGACTAGTGAGCTCCTACGAGCAGTACTTC
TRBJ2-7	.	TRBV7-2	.	CASSLRAILTYEQYF	TGTGCCAGCAGCTTAAGAGCCATTCTTACCTACGAGCAGTACTTC
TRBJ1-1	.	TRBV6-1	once	CASSESVNTEAFF	TGTGCCAGCAGTGAATCCGTGAACACTGAAGCTTTCTTT
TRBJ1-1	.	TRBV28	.	CASSPAGQYTEAFF	TGTGCCAGCAGTCCCGCGGGGCAGTACACTGAAGCTTTCTTT
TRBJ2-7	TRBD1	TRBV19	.	CASSSRDRGYEQYF	TGTGCCAGTAGTTCCCGTGACAGGGGTTACGAGCAGTACTTC
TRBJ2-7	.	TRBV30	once	CAWSFRFREQYF	TGTGCCTGGAGTTTTCGGTTTCGCGAGCAGTACTTC
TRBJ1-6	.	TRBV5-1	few	CASSLGQVNSPLHF	TGCGCCAGCAGCTTGGGACAGGTTAATTCACCCCTCCACTTT
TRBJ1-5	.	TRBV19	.	CASIADSGYSNQPQHF	TGTGCCAGTATTGCGGACAGCGGATATAGCAATCAGCCCCAGCATTTT
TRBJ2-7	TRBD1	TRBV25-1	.	CASSARQGTYEQYF	TGTGCCAGCAGTGCGAGACAGGGCACCTACGAGCAGTACTTC
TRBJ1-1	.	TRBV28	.	CASTITGSRPEAFF	TGTGCCAGCACCATAACCGGGTCGAGACCTGAAGCTTTCTTT
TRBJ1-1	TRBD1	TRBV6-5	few	CASSYDRGRTEAFF	TGTGCCAGCAGTTATGACAGGGGCCGGACTGAAGCTTTCTTT
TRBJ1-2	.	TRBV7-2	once	CASSLALRDAGYGYTF	TGTGCCAGCAGCTTAGCGCTAAGGGATGCGGGGTATGGCTACACCTTC
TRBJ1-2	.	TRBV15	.	CATSRDLYGYTF	TGTGCCACCAGCAGAGATCTGTATGGCTACACCTTC
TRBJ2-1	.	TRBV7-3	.	CASSQQLEIYNEQFF	TGTGCCAGCAGCCAGCAGCTAGAGATATACAATGAGCAGTTCTTC
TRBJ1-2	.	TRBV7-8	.	CASSLTSNYGYTF	TGTGCCAGCAGCCTTACTTCTAACTATGGCTACACCTTC
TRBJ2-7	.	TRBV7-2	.	CASSPSTESYEQYF	TGTGCCAGCAGCCCTTCGACAGAGAGCTACGAGCAGTACTTC
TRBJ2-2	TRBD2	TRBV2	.	CASSEGTSGVLAGELFF	TGTGCCAGCAGTGAAGGTACTAGCGGTGTCCTGGCCGGGGAGCTGTTTTTT
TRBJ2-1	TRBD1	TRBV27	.	CASTKPPGQGADNEQFF	TGTGCCAGCACCAAGCCCCCGGGACAGGGGGCCGACAATGAGCAGTTCTTC
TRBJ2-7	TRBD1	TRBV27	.	CASSAFRDSYEQYF	TGTGCCAGCAGTGCCTTCCGGGACAGCTACGAGCAGTACTTC
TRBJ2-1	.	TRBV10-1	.	CASKGNEQFF	TGCGCCAGCAAGGGGAATGAGCAGTTCTTC
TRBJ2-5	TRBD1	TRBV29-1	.	CSGRGGATETQYF	TGCAGCGGCCGAGGGGGCGCGACAGAGACCCAGTACTTC